The subject of this entry is one T cell receptor (beta chain). The sample is drawn from a study of CD8 T cells in Susac syndrome. RNA was extracted with the RNeasy kit, and a quantity of roughly 0.45 to 1 ug was reverse transcribed using random hexamers. TCRdb itself ran the immunoSEQ multiplex PCR reads through MiXCR, one entry per CDR3 protein. The data show some 110,000 distinct CDR3 sequences, around 94% seen once. Trimming removed 3 bases at V and 1 base at J, with 5 bases between. CDR3 length: 13 residues. The germline gives CDR1 SGHDN, CDR2 FVKESK. The sequence came from a human donor with Susac syndrome. Sequences were obtained from CD8+ T cells from PBMCs. The rearrangement joins TRBV14 to TRBJ2-3; D gene uncertain. The CDR3 coding sequence is TGTGCCAGCAGCCATCCCCGCACAGATACGCAGTATTTT. Translation: CASSHPRTDTQYF.